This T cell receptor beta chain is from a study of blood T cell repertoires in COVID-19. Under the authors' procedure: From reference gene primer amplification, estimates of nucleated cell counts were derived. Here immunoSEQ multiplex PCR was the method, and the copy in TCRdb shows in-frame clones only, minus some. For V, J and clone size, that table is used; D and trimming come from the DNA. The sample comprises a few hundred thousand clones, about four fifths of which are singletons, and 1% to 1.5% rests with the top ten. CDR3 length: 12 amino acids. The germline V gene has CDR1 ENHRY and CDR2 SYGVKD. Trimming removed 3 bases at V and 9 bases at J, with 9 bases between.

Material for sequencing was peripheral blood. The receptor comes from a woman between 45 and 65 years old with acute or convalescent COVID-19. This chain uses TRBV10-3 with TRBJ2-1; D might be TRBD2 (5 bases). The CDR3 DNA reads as TGTGCCATCAGTGAAGGAAGCGGTGAGCAGTTCTTC. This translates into CAISEGSGEQFF.